This TCR beta chain was captured by sequencing in a study of shared clonotypes between healthy human individuals (dated by TCRdb to the early 2020s). Turning to the overall study: A few men and two women, aged 18 to 49 years, made up the cohort. For each donor, three plates each were used for CD4 naive and CD4 memory, two plates were used for CD8 naive, and one plate was used for CD8 memory. Blood TCR repertoires of a handful of healthy adults were deeply sequenced to estimate repertoire size and the extent of clonotype sharing between individuals. To increase sequencing depth and limit assay-specific biases, different laboratories used diverse techniques to prepare libraries and sequence TCR repertoires. Leukapheresis yielded between about 0.94 and 10 billion PBMCs per donor.

TCR CDR3 regions were amplified from genomic DNA by multiplex PCR using the deep immunoSEQ assay. For each cell subset, the extracted genomic DNA was distributed evenly across all wells of several immunoSEQ 96-well plates, and each plate served as one replicate. Each replicate PCR for sorted subsets received 200 ng genomic DNA, equal to roughly 33,000 T cell genomes. Purified libraries were quantified with a Qubit 3.0 fluorometer, sized on a Bioanalyzer 2100, and re-quantified with the KAPA Library Quantification kit. Each immunoSEQ 96-well plate was sequenced on its own single-read 150-cycle Illumina NextSeq 550 flow cell. As for how the authors treated the data: Because the immunoSEQ output included only junctional sequences and no quality scores, the filtering could not be the same as the filtering used for full-length reads. To assign V/J genes and CDR3, sequences were annotated against IMGT germline references using PyIR, a Python wrapper for IgBLAST v1.9. Reads were removed for weak V/J assignments (E-value above 1e-6), missing CDR3, stop codons, out-of-frame junctions, or ambiguous translated residues. V3J clonotypes were defined as sequences sharing an identical inferred V gene, J gene, and CDR3 amino acid sequence. The percentage overlap between two repertoires was calculated by dividing the number of shared unique clonotypes by the size of the smaller repertoire. Richness of each repertoire was evaluated using RTK rarefaction, the Chao1 estimator, and Recon v2.1 estimates of unobserved clonotypes. Generation probabilities were computed with OLGA for all TCRbeta clonotypes obtained by the gDNA method from several donors. The immuneACCESS repertoire file appears here via TCRdb, limited to in-frame rearrangements. These files lack a portion of the clones; in checked studies, under half of the deficit traces to unresolved V genes, and the cause of the others is not known. The DNA gave D and trimming, while V, J and clone size come from that table. Here the sample has approximately 640,000 clones; more than 70% occur a single time. The ten largest account for roughly 1.8% of the sample.

Comment on this clone: The antigen it recognizes is unknown. It has no much larger one-base neighbor in the sample; base qualities were not kept.

Paper-wide results and their limitations: Approximately 4.8% of naive CD4, 3.5% of naive CD8, roughly 2.4% of memory CD4, and about 0.4% of memory CD8 clonotypes were shared across several donors. Sampling was restricted to blood, and TCR repertoires in tissue are likely to differ from TCR repertoires in blood. Clonotypes shared by all four sorted-subset donors showed higher generation probabilities than non-shared clonotypes. Even with the large sequencing depth, rarefaction of the sorted-subset datasets indicated that sequencing was incomplete. Pairwise subsampling led to the expectation that sequencing depth would affect the degree of clonotype sharing among donors. Larger estimated clonotype richness was generally found for naive subsets than for memory subsets. The small number of donors limited the genetic and exposure-history diversity represented.

The donors were healthy, HIV-negative adults who had no recently reported acute infections or vaccinations. Every donor was a Caucasian adult residing in Nashville, Tennessee, USA. CD4+ T cells were enriched by magnetic negative selection, after which naive cells were positively selected on CD45RA and the negative fraction was taken as the memory subset. Blood was obtained by leukapheresis, after which PBMCs were separated by Ficoll-Histopaque density gradient centrifugation and cryopreserved in liquid nitrogen vapor phase. Purity and quantity of every magnetically sorted T cell population were checked by analytical flow cytometry. Each sorted fraction had its genomic DNA isolated and then quantified by UV absorbance on a Nanodrop 2000c. Sequencing was done on a sample of memory CD4+ T cells sorted from blood. The cell subset or site label here, explained by the study, means: CD45RA-negative fraction. This TCR derives from a woman in her thirties in good health.

The nucleotide sequence reads as follows: TGCGCCAGCAGGCTTGCCCCGGGAAATCAGCCCCAGCATTTT. Its protein reads: CASRLAPGNQPQHF. The rearranged segments are TRBV5-1 and TRBJ1-5, with no D gene named confidently. V loses 5 bases of germline sequence and J loses 4 bases, and the interval between the two ends is 13 bases. CDR1 and CDR2, looked up from the germline V gene, are SGHRS and YFSETQ. The CDR3 contains 14 residues, cysteine and phenylalanine counted. The read is trimmed to its CDR3 DNA, 42 bases read in frame from base 1.